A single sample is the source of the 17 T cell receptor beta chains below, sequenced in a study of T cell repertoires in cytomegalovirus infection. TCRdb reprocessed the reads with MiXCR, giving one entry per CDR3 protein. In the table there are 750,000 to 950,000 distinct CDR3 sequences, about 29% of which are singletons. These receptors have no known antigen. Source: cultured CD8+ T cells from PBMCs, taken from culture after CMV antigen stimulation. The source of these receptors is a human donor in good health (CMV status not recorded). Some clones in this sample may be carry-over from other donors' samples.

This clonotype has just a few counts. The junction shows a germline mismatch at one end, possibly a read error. The CDR3 reads CASSRKADKEQFF. The CDR3 DNA reads TGTGCCAGCAGCCGAAAGGCCGACAAGGAGCAGTTCTTC. This chain connects TRBV7-6 to TRBJ2-1; no clear D gene. CDR3 length: 13 amino acids. Germline loops: CDR1 SGHVS, CDR2 FNYEAQ.

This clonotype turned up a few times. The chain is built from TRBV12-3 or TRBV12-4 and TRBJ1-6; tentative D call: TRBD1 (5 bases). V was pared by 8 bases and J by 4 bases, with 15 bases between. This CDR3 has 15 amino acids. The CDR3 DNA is TGTGCCAGCGCTGGGGGGACGGCTTATAATTCACCCCTCCACTTT. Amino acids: CASAGGTAYNSPLHF.

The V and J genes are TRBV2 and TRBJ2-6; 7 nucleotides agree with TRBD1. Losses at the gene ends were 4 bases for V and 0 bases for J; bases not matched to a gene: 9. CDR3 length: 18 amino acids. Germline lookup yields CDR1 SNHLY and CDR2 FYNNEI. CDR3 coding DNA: TGTGCCAGCAGTGTCCGGGACAGCCATTTCTCTGGGGCCAACGTCCTGACTTTC. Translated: CASSVRDSHFSGANVLTF.

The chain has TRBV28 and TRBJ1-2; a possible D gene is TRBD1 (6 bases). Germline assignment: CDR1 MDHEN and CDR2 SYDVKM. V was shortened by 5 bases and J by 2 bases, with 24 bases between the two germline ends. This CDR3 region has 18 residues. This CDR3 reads CASSPIVALGHENYGYTF. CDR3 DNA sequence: TGTGCCAGCAGTCCTATCGTCGCCTTGGGACACGAAAACTATGGCTACACCTTC.

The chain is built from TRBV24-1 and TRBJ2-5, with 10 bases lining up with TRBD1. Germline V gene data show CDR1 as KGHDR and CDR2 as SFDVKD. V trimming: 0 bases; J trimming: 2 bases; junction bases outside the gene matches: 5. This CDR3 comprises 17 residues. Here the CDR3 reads CATSDLRLGQGQETQYF. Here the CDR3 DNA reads TGTGCCACCAGTGATTTGCGCCTGGGACAGGGGCAAGAGACCCAGTACTTC.

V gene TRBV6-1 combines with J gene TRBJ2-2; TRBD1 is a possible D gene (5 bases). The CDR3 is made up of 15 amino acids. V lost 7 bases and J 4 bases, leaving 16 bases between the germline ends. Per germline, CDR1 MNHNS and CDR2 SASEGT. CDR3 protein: CASIEAGHRTGELFF. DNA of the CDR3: TGTGCCAGCATCGAGGCAGGGCATCGCACCGGGGAGCTGTTTTTT.

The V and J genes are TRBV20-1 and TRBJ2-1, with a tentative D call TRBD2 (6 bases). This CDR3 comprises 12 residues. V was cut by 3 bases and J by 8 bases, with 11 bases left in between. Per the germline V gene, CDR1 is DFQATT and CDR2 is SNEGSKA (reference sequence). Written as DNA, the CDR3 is TGCAGTGCTAGTGGGCGGGGTCATGAGCAGTTCTTC. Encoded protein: CSASGRGHEQFF.

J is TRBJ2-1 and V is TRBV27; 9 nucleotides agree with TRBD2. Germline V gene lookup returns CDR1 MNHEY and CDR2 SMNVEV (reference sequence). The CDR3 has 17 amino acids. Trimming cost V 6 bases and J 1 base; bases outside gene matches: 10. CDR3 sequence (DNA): TGTGCCAGCAGGCGCAGGGGCGGGGGGGCGTCCTACAATGAGCAGTTCTTC. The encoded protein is CASRRRGGGASYNEQFF.

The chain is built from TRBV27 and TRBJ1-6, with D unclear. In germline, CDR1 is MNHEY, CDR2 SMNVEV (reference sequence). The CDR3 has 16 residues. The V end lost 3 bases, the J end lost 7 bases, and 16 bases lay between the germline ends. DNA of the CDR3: TGTGCCAGCAGTTTCCAGCATTACCCGACGAATTCACCCCTCCACTTT. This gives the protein CASSFQHYPTNSPLHF.

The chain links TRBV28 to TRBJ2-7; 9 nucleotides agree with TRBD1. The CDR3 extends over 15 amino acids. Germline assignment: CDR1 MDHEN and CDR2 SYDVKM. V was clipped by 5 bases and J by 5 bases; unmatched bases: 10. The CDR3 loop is CASSPAGQGLNEQYV. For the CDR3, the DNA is TGTGCCAGCAGTCCCGCGGGACAGGGACTTAACGAGCAGTACGTC.

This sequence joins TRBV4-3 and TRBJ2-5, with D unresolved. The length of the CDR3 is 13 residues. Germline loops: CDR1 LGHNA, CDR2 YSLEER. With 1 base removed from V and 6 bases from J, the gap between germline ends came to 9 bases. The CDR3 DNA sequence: TGCGCCAGCAGCCAAGGACCTAGGCAGACCCAGTACTTC. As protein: CASSQGPRQTQYF.

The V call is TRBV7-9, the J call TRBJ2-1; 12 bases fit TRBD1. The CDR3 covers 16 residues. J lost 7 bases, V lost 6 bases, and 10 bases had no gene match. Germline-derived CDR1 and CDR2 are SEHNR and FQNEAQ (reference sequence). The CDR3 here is CASSYGTGGAANEQFF. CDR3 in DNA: TGTGCCAGCAGTTACGGGACAGGGGGCGCGGCTAATGAGCAGTTCTTC.

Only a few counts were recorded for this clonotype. CDR3 residues: CASSLRQGYEQYF. The CDR3, as DNA: TGTGCCAGCAGTTTGAGGCAGGGCTACGAGCAGTACTTC. The chain combines TRBV12-3 or TRBV12-4 with TRBJ2-7; D possibly corresponds to TRBD1 (5 bases). Trimming stripped 3 bases from V and 3 bases from J, with 9 bases between. The CDR3 is made up of 13 amino acids.

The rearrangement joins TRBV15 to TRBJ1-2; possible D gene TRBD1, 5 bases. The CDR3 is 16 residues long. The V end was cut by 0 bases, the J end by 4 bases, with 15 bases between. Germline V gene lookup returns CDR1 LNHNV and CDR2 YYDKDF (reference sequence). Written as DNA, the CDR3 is TGTGCCACCAGCAGAGATCCGAGGGGAGCGGTCTATGGCTACACCTTC. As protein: CATSRDPRGAVYGYTF.

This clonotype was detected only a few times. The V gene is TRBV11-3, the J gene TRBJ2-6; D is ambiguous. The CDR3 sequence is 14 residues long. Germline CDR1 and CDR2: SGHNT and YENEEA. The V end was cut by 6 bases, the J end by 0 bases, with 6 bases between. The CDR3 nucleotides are TGTGCCAGCAGTACGAGCTCTGGGGCCAACGTCCTGACTTTC. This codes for CASSTSSGANVLTF.

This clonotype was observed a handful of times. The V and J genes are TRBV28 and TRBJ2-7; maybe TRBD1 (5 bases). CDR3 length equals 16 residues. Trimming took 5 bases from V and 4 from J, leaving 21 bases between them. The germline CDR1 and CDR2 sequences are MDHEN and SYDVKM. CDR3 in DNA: TGTGCCAGCAGTACAGAGCAGGGTGTCCCCAAGTACGAGCAGTACGTC. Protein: CASSTEQGVPKYEQYV.

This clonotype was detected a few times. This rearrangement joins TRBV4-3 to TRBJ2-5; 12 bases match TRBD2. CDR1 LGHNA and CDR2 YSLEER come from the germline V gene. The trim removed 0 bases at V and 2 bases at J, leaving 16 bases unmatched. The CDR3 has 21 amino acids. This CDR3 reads CASSQEKGETSGGLGQETQYF. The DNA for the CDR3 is TGCGCCAGCAGCCAAGAGAAAGGAGAGACTAGCGGGGGCCTGGGGCAAGAGACCCAGTACTTC.